This T cell receptor beta chain originates from a study of control samples from healthy donors and cancer patients. Assay used: immunoSEQ multiplex PCR; TCRdb lists only in-frame clones, some missing. Among some 130,000 clones listed, about 94% were seen once. From germline, CDR1 is MGHRA and CDR2 YSYEKL. V dropped 3 bases and J dropped 3 bases, with 20 bases sitting between them. This CDR3 spans 18 amino acids. This TCR derives from a man aged 30 to 45 in good health. Sequences were obtained from blood. The V and J genes are TRBV4-1 and TRBJ1-4; D is unresolved. This CDR3 reads CASSHPGISLKANEKLFF. Written as DNA, the CDR3 is TGCGCCAGCAGCCATCCCGGGATAAGTCTCAAGGCTAATGAAAAACTGTTTTTT.